This record covers a single T cell receptor beta chain. Seattle cases were enrolled at active infection and followed longitudinally. The sample belongs to a study of blood T cell repertoires in COVID-19. The overall study: T cells, B-cell-depleted T cells, or PBMCs provided the cDNA or gDNA that served as material.

CDR1 SGDLS and CDR2 YYNGEE come from the germline V gene. Trimming pared 2 bases from V and 4 bases from J, leaving 13 bases between. The CDR3 spans 14 residues. In the authors' workflow: Reference gene primer amplification yielded estimated nucleated cell counts. TCRdb's table, derived via immunoSEQ multiplex PCR, lists solely in-frame clones and lacks some. V, J and clone size reflect that table, while D and trimming were determined from the DNA. The data show 210,000 or so clones, with about 84% seen just once and around 7.8% held by the top ten. Specimen: peripheral blood. The TCR was taken from an elderly woman with COVID-19, enrolled during active disease. This chain links TRBV9 with TRBJ2-7, with a tentative D call TRBD1 (5 bases). CDR3: CASSVDFQGYEQYF. The CDR3 bases are TGTGCCAGCAGCGTTGACTTCCAGGGTTACGAGCAGTACTTC.